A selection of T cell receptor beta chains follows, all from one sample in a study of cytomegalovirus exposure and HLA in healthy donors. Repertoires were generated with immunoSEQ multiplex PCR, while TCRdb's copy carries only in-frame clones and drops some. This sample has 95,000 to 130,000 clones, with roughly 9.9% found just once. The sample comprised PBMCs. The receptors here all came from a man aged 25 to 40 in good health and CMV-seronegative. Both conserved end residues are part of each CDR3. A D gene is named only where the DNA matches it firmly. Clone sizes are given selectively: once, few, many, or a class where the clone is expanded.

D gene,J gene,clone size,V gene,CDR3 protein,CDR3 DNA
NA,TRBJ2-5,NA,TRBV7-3,CASSAMTGETQYF,TGTGCCAGCAGCGCCATGACAGGCGAGACCCAGTACTTC
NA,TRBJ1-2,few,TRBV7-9,CASSYTRGDGYTF,TGTGCCAGCAGCTACACCAGGGGCGATGGCTACACCTTC
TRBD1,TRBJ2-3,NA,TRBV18,CASSPLGQASTDTQYF,TGTGCCAGCTCACCCTTGGGACAGGCCAGCACAGATACGCAGTATTTT
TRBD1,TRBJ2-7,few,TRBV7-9,CASSFGQGASYEQYF,TGTGCCAGCAGCTTTGGACAGGGGGCCTCCTACGAGCAGTACTTC
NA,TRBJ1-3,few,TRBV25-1,CASSEPESSGNTIYF,TGTGCCAGCAGTGAACCCGAGAGCTCTGGAAACACCATATATTTT
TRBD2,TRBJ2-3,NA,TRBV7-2,CASSLDLWRVAGTDTQYF,TGTGCCAGCAGCTTAGACCTGTGGCGGGTAGCGGGGACGGATACGCAGTATTTT
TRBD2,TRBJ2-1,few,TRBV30,CAWQDVGLARNNEQFF,TGTGCCTGGCAGGATGTCGGACTAGCGAGGAACAATGAGCAGTTCTTC
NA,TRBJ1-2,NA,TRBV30,CAWSEQGTYGYTF,TGTGCCTGGAGTGAGCAGGGAACCTATGGCTACACCTTC
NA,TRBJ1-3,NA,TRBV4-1,CASSQDGSGNTIYF,TGCGCCAGCAGCCAAGACGGCTCTGGAAACACCATATATTTT
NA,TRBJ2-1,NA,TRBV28,CASSSTRLLFF,TGTGCCAGCAGTTCAACCCGACTCCTGTTCTTC
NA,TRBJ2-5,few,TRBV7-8,CASSYKETQYF,TGTGCCAGCAGCTACAAAGAGACCCAGTACTTC